Shown below are 17 T cell receptor beta chains from a single sample sequenced in a study of cytomegalovirus exposure and HLA in healthy donors. Both 60 Vbeta primers and 13 Jbeta primers went into the PCR. TCRdb's table, derived via immunoSEQ multiplex PCR, lists solely in-frame clones and lacks some. The sample yields around 140,000 clones, approximately 57% seen once. Sequencing used PBMCs. The receptor source for this set is a male donor in good health and CMV-seronegative.

The chain uses TRBV18 and TRBJ2-3; TRBD2 agrees at 12 bases. CDR3 length: 16 residues. V trimming: 6 bases; J trimming: 5 bases; junction bases outside the gene matches: 9. The germline V gene encodes CDR1 KGHSH and CDR2 LQKENI. CDR3 in amino acids: CASSPRLAGAGDTQYF. CDR3 bases: TGTGCCAGCTCTCCGAGACTAGCGGGGGCTGGAGATACGCAGTATTTT.

This sequence joins TRBV5-1 and TRBJ1-2, with TRBD1 matching over 8 bases. Germline-derived CDR1 and CDR2 are SGHRS and YFSETQ. The CDR3 contains 16 residues. The V gene end was trimmed by 3 bases and the J gene end by 3 bases; junction bases not matched to a gene: 10. For the CDR3, the DNA is TGCGCCAGCAGCTCCGGCGAAGGACAGGGTGACTATGGCTACACCTTC. This sequence encodes CASSSGEGQGDYGYTF.

The chain couples TRBV5-1 to TRBJ1-4, with 7 bases aligning to TRBD1. The length of the CDR3 is 16 residues. Trimming removed 4 bases from V and 0 bases from J; junction bases left unmatched: 6. CDR1 and CDR2 from the germline V gene are SGHRS and YFSETQ. CDR3 DNA: TGCGCCAGCAGCAGGGGACAGCAATCAACTAATGAAAAACTGTTTTTT. Encoded protein: CASSRGQQSTNEKLFF. Combining the CDR3 with reference TRBV5-1 and TRBJ1-4 gives the whole variable domain KAGVTQTPRYLIKTRGQQVTLSCSPISGHRSVSWYQQTPGQGLQFLFEYFSETQRNKGNFPGRFSGRQFSNSRSEMNVSTLELGDSALYLCASSRGQQSTNEKLFFGSGTQLSVL.

The chain has TRBV2 and TRBJ2-1, with TRBD1 matching 9 bases. V shed 5 bases, J shed 5 bases, and the junction held 10 bases outside the gene matches. Germline-derived CDR1 and CDR2 are SNHLY and FYNNEI. The CDR3 totals 16 residues. CDR3 sequence: CASSTQRGQGNNEQFF. CDR3 DNA sequence: TGTGCCAGCAGTACCCAAAGGGGACAGGGAAACAATGAGCAGTTCTTC. The full variable domain, completed using reference TRBV2 and TRBJ2-1, is EPEVTQTPSHQVTQMGQEVILRCVPISNHLYFYWYRQILGQKVEFLVSFYNNEISEKSEIFDDQFSVERPDGSNFTLKIRSTKLEDSAMYFCASSTQRGQGNNEQFFGPGTRLTVL.

With regard to this clone: The same CDR3 also results from other DNA sequences found in this sample. The chain has TRBV4-3 and TRBJ1-5; the match to TRBD1 covers 8 bases. This CDR3 comprises 14 residues. J lost 2 bases, V lost 3 bases, and 0 bases had no gene match. The germline gives CDR1 LGHNA, CDR2 YSLEER. CDR3 sequence reads: CASSQDRGNQPQHF. CDR3 nucleotides: TGCGCCAGCAGCCAGGACAGGGGCAATCAGCCCCAGCATTTT.

In DNA, the CDR3 is TGTGCCAGCAGCGTAGATAAGGGGGGACAGTTTCGTTCACCCCTCCACTTT. Residues: CASSVDKGGQFRSPLHF. The chain couples TRBV9 to TRBJ1-6, with 7 positions matching TRBD1. V was clipped by 0 bases and J by 9 bases; unmatched bases: 12. The CDR3 loop spans 17 amino acids. The germline gives CDR1 SGDLS, CDR2 YYNGEE.

The chain carries TRBV19 and TRBJ1-5, with D perhaps TRBD1 (5 bases). There are 14 residues in the CDR3. Germline V CDR1 and CDR2: LNHDA, SQIVND (reference sequence). V was trimmed by 4 bases and J by 5 bases, leaving 12 bases between them. In nucleotides, the CDR3 is TGTGCCAGTAGTACCCAGGGTTCGGATCAGCCCCAGCATTTT. This codes for CASSTQGSDQPQHF.

The rearrangement joins TRBV5-5 to TRBJ1-4; TRBD1 is a possible D gene (5 bases). The germline V gene has CDR1 SGHKS and CDR2 YYEKEE (reference sequence). The CDR3 runs 14 residues. Trimming removed 4 bases from V and 5 bases from J, with 12 bases in between. CDR3 protein: CASSPQDYNEKLFF. The CDR3 region has the DNA TGTGCCAGCAGCCCACAGGACTACAATGAAAAACTGTTTTTT.

This rearrangement joins TRBV4-1 to TRBJ1-4; D is undetermined. The CDR3 totals 14 residues. Between the trimmed V and J ends, which lost 2 bases and 12 bases, there was a span of 16 bases. Germline V gene sequence: CDR1 MGHRA, CDR2 YSYEKL. CDR3 residues: CASSQTVRVLQLFF. The CDR3 nucleotides are TGCGCCAGCAGCCAAACAGTTCGCGTATTACAACTGTTTTTT.

The chain joins TRBV15 to TRBJ2-7; perhaps TRBD2 as D (6 bases). The germline gives CDR1 LNHNV, CDR2 YYDKDF (reference sequence). The V gene lost 0 bases and the J gene lost 4 bases, with 19 bases spanning the gap. The CDR3 is made up of 17 amino acids. As DNA, the CDR3 is TGTGCCACCAGCAGAGATAGAACGGGGCGGGGCCGATACGAGCAGTACTTC. Translation gives CATSRDRTGRGRYEQYF. The variable domain in full, with the rest retrieved from reference TRBV15 and TRBJ2-7, is DAMVIQNPRYQVTQFGKPVTLSCSQTLNHNVMYWYQQKSSQAPKLLFHYYDKDFNNEADTPDNFQSRRPNTSFCFLDIRSPGLGDTAMYLCATSRDRTGRGRYEQYFGPGTRLTVT.

The chain joins TRBV4-1 to TRBJ1-2; TRBD1 might be the D (5 bases). Germline CDR1 reads MGHRA; CDR2 reads YSYEKL. Trimming stripped 4 bases from V and 3 bases from J, with 12 bases between. This CDR3 region has 14 residues. The DNA for the CDR3 is TGCGCCAGCAGCCTCAGGGATAACGACTATGGCTACACCTTC. Protein product: CASSLRDNDYGYTF.

The V gene is TRBV5-1, the J gene TRBJ1-1; TRBD1 aligns across 10 bases. This CDR3 is built from 16 residues. V gave up 4 bases and J gave up 0 bases; unmatched junction bases: 6. Germline CDR1 is SGHRS and CDR2 is YFSETQ. The CDR3 is CASSDRDRGMNTEAFF. The CDR3 region has the DNA TGCGCCAGCAGCGACCGGGACAGGGGTATGAACACTGAAGCTTTCTTT.

The rearrangement uses TRBV5-1 and TRBJ1-3; 7 nucleotides match TRBD1. The CDR3 is 16 residues long. Germline V CDR1 and CDR2: SGHRS, YFSETQ. V shed 2 bases and J 0 bases; nucleotides not matched to a gene: 5. The CDR3 region has the DNA TGCGCCAGCAGCTTTACAGGGGCCGCCTCTGGAAACACCATATATTTT. Amino acids: CASSFTGAASGNTIYF.

This rearrangement joins TRBV29-1 to TRBJ2-1; 7 bases agree with TRBD2. CDR1 SQVTM and CDR2 ANQGSEA come from the germline V gene. CDR3 length: 15 amino acids. V lost 7 bases and J lost 0; bases outside the gene matches: 9. CDR3 loop: CSGHGGTSSYNEQFF. The DNA of the CDR3 is TGCAGCGGTCACGGGGGGACCAGCTCCTACAATGAGCAGTTCTTC.

The chain uses TRBV6-1 and TRBJ1-1; no firm D call. From germline, CDR1 is MNHNS and CDR2 SASEGT. This CDR3 has 14 residues. V lost 3 bases, J lost 5 bases, and 13 bases lay in between. The CDR3 sequence is CASSEDFRDTEAFF. The CDR3 DNA sequence: TGTGCCAGCAGTGAGGACTTTCGGGATACTGAAGCTTTCTTT.

The genes are TRBV11-3 and TRBJ2-7; TRBD1 matches 8 bases. After removal of 5 bases from V and 7 bases from J, the junction contained 7 bases not matched to a gene. Germline CDR1 reads SGHNT; CDR2 reads YENEEA. The CDR3 is 13 residues long. In DNA form, the CDR3 reads TGTGCCAGCAGCGCGACAGGGGCGGGGGAGCAGTACTTC. Translated, it gives CASSATGAGEQYF.

V is TRBV29-1 and J is TRBJ1-5; D is undetermined. With 7 bases removed from V and 7 bases from J, the gap between germline ends came to 17 bases. CDR3 size: 13 residues. From germline, CDR1 is SQVTM and CDR2 ANQGSEA. CDR3 bases: TGCAGCGCCGGCGGCAGCGCGTACCAGCCCCAGCATTTT. Translated, it gives CSAGGSAYQPQHF.